A selection of T cell receptor beta chains follows, all from one sample in a study of control samples from healthy donors and cancer patients. Clones were read by immunoSEQ multiplex PCR, and TCRdb kept only the in-frame ones, dropping some. The sample lists roughly 88,000 clones; approximately 93% were seen once. Material: blood. The source of these receptors is a woman in her twenties or thirties in good health. CDR3s include the opening cysteine and the closing phenylalanine or tryptophan. Each record gives: V gene, clone size, D gene, J gene, CDR3 protein, CDR3 DNA. A D gene is named only where the DNA matches it firmly. Rows may omit the clone size; those that give it use once, few, many or a size class.

>TRBV7-9|NA|TRBD1|TRBJ1-2
CASSSRQGAALNYGYTF
TGTGCCAGCAGCTCGCGACAGGGGGCGGCCCTTAACTATGGCTACACCTTC
>TRBV10-1|NA|NA|TRBJ1-6
CASSGRPGRAYNSPLHF
TGCGCCAGCAGTGGGCGCCCCGGCAGGGCGTATAATTCACCCCTCCACTTT
>TRBV19|NA|NA|TRBJ2-7
CASSREFAYEQYF
TGTGCCAGTAGCCGCGAGTTTGCCTACGAGCAGTACTTC
>TRBV6-2/TRBV6-3|NA|NA|TRBJ2-7
CASSYSQVAYEQYF
TGTGCCAGCAGTTATTCACAGGTCGCCTACGAGCAGTACTTC
>TRBV11-2|NA|NA|TRBJ2-7
CASTQDPGTYEQYF
TGTGCCAGCACCCAAGATCCGGGGACCTACGAGCAGTACTTC
>TRBV7-9|NA|TRBD1|TRBJ1-2
CASRRGQGLNYGYTF
TGTGCCAGCAGACGCGGACAGGGCCTAAACTATGGCTACACCTTC
>TRBV2|NA|TRBD1|TRBJ1-1
CASSRDRALSTEAFF
TGTGCCAGCTCCCGGGACAGGGCTTTGAGCACTGAAGCTTTCTTT
>TRBV5-1|NA|NA|TRBJ2-3
CASSLGAANTDTQYF
TGCGCCAGCAGCTTGGGAGCGGCCAACACAGATACGCAGTATTTT
>TRBV6-5|NA|NA|TRBJ1-1
CASSYSGGRTEAFF
TGTGCCAGCAGTTACTCGGGGGGCCGCACTGAAGCTTTCTTT
>TRBV19|NA|TRBD1|TRBJ1-1
CASSITGRWTGGGNTEAFF
TGTGCCAGTAGTATCACAGGGAGATGGACAGGGGGCGGTAACACTGAAGCTTTCTTT
>TRBV29-1|NA|NA|TRBJ1-1
CSVAQQNTEAFF
TGCAGCGTTGCTCAGCAGAACACTGAAGCTTTCTTT
>TRBV15|NA|NA|TRBJ2-3
CATSRGGTIRTDTQYF
TGTGCCACCAGCAGAGGGGGCACAATCCGCACAGATACGCAGTATTTT
>TRBV19|NA|TRBD1|TRBJ2-2
CASSIIPGQGNTGELFF
TGTGCCAGTAGTATAATACCGGGACAGGGGAACACCGGGGAGCTGTTTTTT
>TRBV30|few|NA|TRBJ1-6
CAWSVPGRAYMGPLHF
TGTGCCTGGAGTGTACCAGGGAGGGCATATATGGGGCCCCTCCACTTT
>TRBV7-2|NA|NA|TRBJ1-3
CASSLPAVRRGSGNTIYF
TGTGCCAGCAGCCTCCCGGCCGTCCGCAGGGGATCTGGAAACACCATATATTTT
>TRBV18|NA|NA|TRBJ1-2
CASSPVKENNYGYTF
TGTGCCAGCTCACCTGTGAAGGAAAATAACTATGGCTACACCTTC
>TRBV10-1|NA|NA|TRBJ2-7
CASSESGQGQGEQYF
TGCGCCAGCAGTGAGTCGGGGCAGGGGCAAGGCGAGCAGTACTTC
>TRBV5-6|NA|TRBD1|TRBJ2-7
CASLMVSGQGVNEQYF
TGTGCCAGCCTAATGGTCTCAGGACAGGGTGTCAACGAGCAGTACTTC
>TRBV6-1|NA|TRBD1|TRBJ1-2
CASSEAGGKDYTF
TGTGCCAGCAGTGAAGCAGGGGGCAAGGACTACACCTTC
>TRBV7-7|NA|NA|TRBJ2-2
CASSFGRTINTGELFF
TGTGCCAGCAGCTTCGGTAGGACGATTAACACCGGGGAGCTGTTTTTT